Given below is one T cell receptor beta chain in context. Antigen unknown. This record comes from a study of cytomegalovirus exposure and HLA in healthy donors. Regarding donors, all were healthy bone marrow donors. Points from the study as a whole: Associated with cytomegalovirus, according to the listing, were around 170 TCR beta chains. Apparent HLA restriction characterized most CMV-associated TCR beta chains in a later analysis. Common viral pathogens seemed, in a later analysis, to connect with several of the most significant clusters.

Vbeta (60) and Jbeta (13) primers were used in the PCR. TCRdb's table, derived via immunoSEQ multiplex PCR, lists solely in-frame clones and lacks some. Of around 120,000 clones listed, roughly a tenth are singletons. This receptor was obtained from a man aged 25-45 years in good health and CMV-seronegative. Sequenced sample: PBMCs.

The CDR3 DNA sequence: TGTGCCAGCAGTTACTCAGGCAGGACCTACAATGAGCAGTTCTTC. As protein: CASSYSGRTYNEQFF. This chain links TRBV6-5 with TRBJ2-1; D is uncertain. This CDR3 region has 15 residues. Germline V gene lookup returns CDR1 MNHEY and CDR2 SVGAGI. V gave up 0 bases and J gave up 2 bases, with 8 bases separating them.